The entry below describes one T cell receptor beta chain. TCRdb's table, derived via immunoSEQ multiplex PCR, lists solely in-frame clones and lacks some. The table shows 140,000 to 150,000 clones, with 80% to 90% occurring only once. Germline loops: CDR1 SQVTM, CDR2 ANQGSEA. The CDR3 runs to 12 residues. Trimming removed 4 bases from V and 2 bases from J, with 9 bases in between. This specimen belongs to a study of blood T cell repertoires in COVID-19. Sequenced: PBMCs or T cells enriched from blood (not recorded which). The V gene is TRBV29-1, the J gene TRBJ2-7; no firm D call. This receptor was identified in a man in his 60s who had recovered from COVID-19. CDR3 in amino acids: CSVGQAPYEQYF. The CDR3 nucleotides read TGCAGCGTTGGTCAGGCCCCCTACGAGCAGTACTTC.